These 9 T cell receptor beta chains were sequenced from one sample in a study of blood T cell repertoires in COVID-19. Method: immunoSEQ multiplex PCR; TCRdb's copy keeps in-frame clones and lacks some. The sample shows about 98,000 clones, about nine tenths of them seen only once. Sequenced material: peripheral blood. The receptors derive from a man aged 45-65 years with acute or convalescent COVID-19.

The V and J genes are TRBV5-6 and TRBJ1-4, with a tentative D call TRBD1 (5 bases). The CDR3 extends over 16 amino acids. The ends were cut back, 4 bases at V and 6 bases at J, with 19 bases in the middle. CDR1 is SGHDT and CDR2 is YYEEEE in the germline V gene. The CDR3 sequence: CASSGRGRGRDEKLFF. CDR3 bases: TGTGCCAGCAGCGGGAGGGGCCGCGGCAGAGATGAAAAACTGTTTTTT.

The chain uses TRBV6-5 and TRBJ2-2; TRBD1 is a possible D gene (5 bases). Germline lookup yields CDR1 MNHEY and CDR2 SVGAGI. Between the trimmed V and J ends, which lost 9 bases and 1 base, there was a span of 12 bases. The CDR3 is 14 residues long. CDR3 sequence reads: CASTSTVNTGELFF. The CDR3 DNA follows: TGTGCCAGTACTTCGACAGTGAACACCGGGGAGCTGTTTTTT.

This chain connects TRBV2 to TRBJ1-2; perhaps TRBD1 as D (5 bases). The CDR3 totals 15 residues. The V gene lost 6 bases and the J gene lost 4 bases, with 18 bases spanning the gap. In germline, CDR1 is SNHLY, CDR2 FYNNEI. CDR3 nucleotide sequence: TGTGCCAGCAGCGATTTGGGGGGGGTGAGCTATGGCTACACCTTC. Protein product: CASSDLGGVSYGYTF.

The CDR3 reads CASIDYTEAFF. The CDR3 DNA is TGTGCCAGTATCGACTACACTGAAGCTTTCTTT. The gene calls are TRBV19 and TRBJ1-1; D ambiguous. The V end lost 7 bases, the J end lost 3 bases, and 6 bases lay between the germline ends. Per the germline V gene, CDR1 is LNHDA and CDR2 is SQIVND (reference sequence). This CDR3 is built from 11 residues.

The chain carries TRBV7-8 and TRBJ1-4; D remains unclear. The CDR3 length is 16 residues. Germline V gene lookup returns CDR1 SGHVS and CDR2 FQNEAQ. With 1 base removed from V and 0 bases from J, the gap between germline ends came to 9 bases. The CDR3 reads CASSLEGTATNEKLFF. The CDR3 region has the DNA TGTGCCAGCAGCTTAGAAGGAACAGCAACTAATGAAAAACTGTTTTTT.

This clone has more than one count but fewer than ten. The gene calls are TRBV4-1 and TRBJ2-2; 11 bases line up with TRBD2. The CDR3 runs to 18 residues. The junction had 11 bases not matched to a gene; V was cut back by 3 bases and J by 5 bases. Germline V gene lookup returns CDR1 MGHRA and CDR2 YSYEKL. The CDR3 DNA sequence: TGCGCCAGCAGCCACTATGGACTAGCGGGCGAGGGAACCGGGGAGCTGTTTTTT. As protein: CASSHYGLAGEGTGELFF.

V gene TRBV12-5 combines with J gene TRBJ2-3, with D perhaps matching TRBD2 (6 bases). Trimming removed 1 base at V and 10 bases at J, with 12 bases between. The germline gives CDR1 LGHNT, CDR2 FRNRAP. The CDR3 sequence is 13 residues long. The CDR3 reads CASGLDFGSSQYF. DNA for the CDR3: TGTGCTAGTGGTTTGGATTTCGGGAGCTCGCAGTATTTT.

The V gene is TRBV9, the J gene TRBJ2-5, with 8 positions matching TRBD2. This CDR3 has 16 amino acids. The V segment lost 8 bases and the J segment 3 bases; nucleotides outside the gene matches: 15. Germline V gene data show CDR1 as SGDLS and CDR2 as YYNGEE. CDR3 in amino acids: CASGAGVVAGKETQYF. CDR3 DNA: TGTGCCAGTGGAGCTGGGGTGGTAGCGGGAAAAGAGACCCAGTACTTC.

The rearrangement joins TRBV6-5 to TRBJ1-2; D may be TRBD1 (6 bases). The germline V gene has CDR1 MNHEY and CDR2 SVGAGI. The V gene lost 2 bases and the J gene lost 4 bases, with 17 bases spanning the gap. CDR3 length: 16 residues. CDR3 in DNA: TGTGCCAGCAGTTACCAAGAGAGGGGGATAGGCTATGGCTACACCTTC. Amino acids: CASSYQERGIGYGYTF.